This T cell receptor (beta chain) was found in a study of cytomegalovirus exposure and HLA in healthy donors. PCR amplification relied on 60 Vbeta primers (plus 13 Jbeta primers). Clones were read by immunoSEQ multiplex PCR, and TCRdb kept only the in-frame ones, dropping some. Among 150,000 to 200,000 clones listed, 70% to 80% were seen once. The study, taken as a whole, reports: Presence/absence analyses treated sequencing depth as roughly uniform across donors. Across donors, most TCRs were seen rarely, yet some public ones were widespread.

With regard to this clone: Its antigen is still unknown.

Germline CDR1 reads MRHNA; CDR2 reads SNTAGT. V shed 5 bases and J shed 7 bases, with 17 bases lying between them. This CDR3 is built from 14 residues. Specimen: PBMCs. This clonotype was obtained from a woman aged 45-59 years in good health and CMV-seronegative. The rearrangement uses TRBV6-4 and TRBJ1-2, with D perhaps TRBD1 (6 bases). The CDR3 nucleotides are TGTGCCAGCAGTACCACAGGGTTTTCGGGTGGCTACACCTTC. Translated: CASSTTGFSGGYTF.